This T cell receptor beta chain was retrieved from a study of blood T cell repertoires in COVID-19. Whole-study context: From T cells, B-cell-depleted T cells, or PBMCs came the material, which was cDNA or gDNA.

Per germline, CDR1 SQVTM and CDR2 ANQGSEA. V lost 6 bases, J lost 2 bases, and 5 bases stayed unmatched. The CDR3 runs 15 residues. In terms of age and location, participants ranged from about 18 to 100 years and lived in fewer than 30 US areas. Assignment of participants to cohorts was predicated upon participant-reported clinical history. Cohort 3 recovery required two negative PCRs, clearance, or symptom resolution. The repertoire was sequenced with immunoSEQ multiplex PCR; TCRdb's copy has only in-frame clones and lacks some. The sample yields about 480,000 clones, 88% seen once. The receptor was isolated from a woman aged 35 to 49 who had recovered from COVID-19. The chain carries TRBV29-1 and TRBJ2-7; 15 nucleotides match TRBD2. The sequenced sample was PBMCs or T cells enriched from blood (not recorded which). The CDR3 DNA reads as TGCAGCGTCCGGACTAGCGGGAGGGCCCCCTACGAGCAGTACTTC. This encodes CSVRTSGRAPYEQYF.